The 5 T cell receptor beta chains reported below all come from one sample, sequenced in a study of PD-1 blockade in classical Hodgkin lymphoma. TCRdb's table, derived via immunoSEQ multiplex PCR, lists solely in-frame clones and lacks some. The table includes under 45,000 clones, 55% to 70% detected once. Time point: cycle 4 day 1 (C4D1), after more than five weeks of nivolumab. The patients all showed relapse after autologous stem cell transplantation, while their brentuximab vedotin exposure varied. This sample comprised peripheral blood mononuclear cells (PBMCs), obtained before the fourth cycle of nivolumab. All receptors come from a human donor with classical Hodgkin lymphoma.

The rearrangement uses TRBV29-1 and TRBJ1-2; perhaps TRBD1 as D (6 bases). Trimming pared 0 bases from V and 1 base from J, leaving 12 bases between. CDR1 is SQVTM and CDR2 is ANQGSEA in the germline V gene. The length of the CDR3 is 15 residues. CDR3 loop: CSVEDTGMINYGYTF. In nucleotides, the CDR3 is TGCAGCGTTGAAGATACAGGGATGATTAACTATGGCTACACCTTC.

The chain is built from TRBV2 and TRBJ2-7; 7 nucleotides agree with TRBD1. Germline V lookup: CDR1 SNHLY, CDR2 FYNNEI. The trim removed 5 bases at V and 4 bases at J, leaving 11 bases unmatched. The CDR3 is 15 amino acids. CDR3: CASSYGQDQSYEQYF. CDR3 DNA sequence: TGTGCCAGCAGTTACGGACAGGACCAATCTTACGAGCAGTACTTC.

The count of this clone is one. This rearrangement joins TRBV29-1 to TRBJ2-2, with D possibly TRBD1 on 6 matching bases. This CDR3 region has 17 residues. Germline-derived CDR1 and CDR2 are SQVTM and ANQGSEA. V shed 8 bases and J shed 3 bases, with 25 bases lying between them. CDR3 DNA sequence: TGCAGCTCCGTATCCGTAGGGTGGGCAGGGGACACCGGGGAGCTGTTTTTT. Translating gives CSSVSVGWAGDTGELFF.

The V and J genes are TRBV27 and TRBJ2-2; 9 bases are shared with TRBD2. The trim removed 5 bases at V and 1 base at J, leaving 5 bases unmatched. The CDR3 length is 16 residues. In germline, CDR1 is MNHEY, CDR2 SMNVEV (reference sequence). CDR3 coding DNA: TGTGCCAGCAGTCGCCATAGCGGGGGGAACACCGGGGAGCTGTTTTTT. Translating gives CASSRHSGGNTGELFF.

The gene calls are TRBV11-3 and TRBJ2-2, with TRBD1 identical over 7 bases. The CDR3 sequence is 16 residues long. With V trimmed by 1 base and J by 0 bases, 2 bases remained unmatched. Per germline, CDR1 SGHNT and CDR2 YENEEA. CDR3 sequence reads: CASSLGGTANTGELFF. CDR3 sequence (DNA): TGTGCCAGCAGCTTAGGAGGGACAGCGAACACCGGGGAGCTGTTTTTT.